This record looks at one T cell receptor beta chain sequence and its context. The antigen remains undetermined. In each case, adjacent lung free of atypia was taken at least 2 cm from the tumor margin. These data come from a study of T cells in localized non-small cell lung cancer. Study results and caveats: Highest T cell clonality was seen in uninvolved adjacent lung, surpassing that measured in tumor. Paired adjacent lung recovered a median approximately 62 of the top 100 tumor clones.

This CDR3 has 15 amino acids. Germline V gene data show CDR1 as MDHEN and CDR2 as SYDVKM. The V gene lost 5 bases and the J gene lost 4 bases, with 18 bases spanning the gap. The data were produced by immunoSEQ multiplex PCR, yet TCRdb's version contains in-frame clones alone and is incomplete. The sample has 1,100 or so clones; about 26% are singletons. V gene TRBV28 combines with J gene TRBJ2-7; D not certain. Material: normal lung tissue next to the tumor, obtained before any cancer treatment. The TCR comes from a male donor older than 55 with stage I lung adenocarcinoma. DNA for the CDR3: TGTGCCAGCAGTGGAAGTGGACGGCTAACGTACGAGCAGTACTTC. It codes for CASSGSGRLTYEQYF.